Listed below are T cell receptor beta chains from one sample, sequenced in a study of T cell changes during pregnancy in multiple sclerosis. TCRdb's table, derived via immunoSEQ multiplex PCR, lists solely in-frame clones and lacks some. Of about 45,000 clones in the sample, 85% to 95% were seen once. The source material was CD4+ T cells from peripheral blood mononuclear cells, sampled in the third trimester of pregnancy. Source of these receptors: a female donor with multiple sclerosis, enrolled in a pregnancy study. Both conserved end residues are part of each CDR3. The order of the fields is D gene, V gene, J gene, clone size, CDR3 protein, CDR3 DNA. The D gene is left open where the match is weak. Expanded clones are given a class, and other clones once, few, many or no size at all.

>-|TRBV9|TRBJ2-3|-
CASSLDGASTDTQYF
TGTGCCAGCAGCCTTGACGGAGCTAGCACAGATACGCAGTATTTT
>-|TRBV20-1|TRBJ2-1|-
CSANRGEQFF
TGCAGTGCTAATCGGGGTGAGCAGTTCTTC
>TRBD1|TRBV6-1|TRBJ1-1|-
CASSAPGQFLVNTEAFF
TGTGCCAGCAGTGCTCCGGGACAGTTCCTTGTAAACACTGAAGCTTTCTTT
>TRBD1|TRBV30|TRBJ2-5|-
CAWRWRGTEGTQYF
TGTGCCTGGAGGTGGAGAGGGACAGAGGGGACCCAGTACTTC
>-|TRBV13|TRBJ1-2|-
CASSFKTRISGYTF
TGTGCCAGCAGCTTCAAGACTAGGATTAGTGGCTACACCTTC
>TRBD1|TRBV4-1|TRBJ2-1|-
CASSQPRQGVNEQFF
TGCGCCAGCAGCCAGCCCAGGCAGGGGGTGAATGAGCAGTTCTTC
>-|TRBV28|TRBJ1-2|few
CASKFLGLGGRNYGYTF
TGTGCCAGCAAGTTTCTCGGTCTGGGGGGACGTAACTATGGCTACACCTTC
>TRBD2|TRBV9|TRBJ2-1|-
CASSVDSGAYNEQFF
TGTGCCAGCAGCGTAGATAGCGGGGCCTACAATGAGCAGTTCTTC
>TRBD1|TRBV19|TRBJ1-1|-
CASSSGQVGTEAFF
TGTGCCAGTAGTTCGGGACAGGTTGGCACTGAAGCTTTCTTT
>TRBD2|TRBV7-9|TRBJ2-1|-
CASSLALPSGTDNEQFF
TGTGCCAGCAGCTTAGCCCTCCCGAGCGGGACTGACAATGAGCAGTTCTTC
>TRBD2|TRBV6-4|TRBJ2-2|-
CASSLAGDTGELFF
TGTGCCAGCAGTCTAGCGGGAGACACCGGGGAGCTGTTTTTT
>TRBD1|TRBV19|TRBJ2-2|once
CASSLPTGGPTGELFF
TGTGCCAGTAGTCTTCCCACAGGGGGACCGACCGGGGAGCTGTTTTTT
>-|TRBV19|TRBJ1-5|-
CASRPGYGNQPQHF
TGTGCCAGTAGGCCGGGATACGGCAATCAGCCCCAGCATTTT
>TRBD1|TRBV29-1|TRBJ2-2|-
CSGSGTGGGTGELFF
TGCAGCGGTTCGGGGACAGGGGGCGGCACCGGGGAGCTGTTTTTT
>-|TRBV18|TRBJ2-7|-
CASSRERYEQYF
TGTGCCAGCTCACGGGAGCGATACGAGCAGTACTTC
>-|TRBV7-2|TRBJ1-1|-
CASSSTINTEAFF
TGTGCCAGCAGCTCCACAATCAACACTGAAGCTTTCTTT
>TRBD1|TRBV11-2|TRBJ2-7|-
CASSLGDRGTYEQYF
TGTGCCAGCAGCTTAGGGGACAGGGGGACTTACGAGCAGTACTTC
>TRBD1|TRBV7-8|TRBJ2-7|-
CASSLARWDRSYEQYF
TGTGCCAGCAGCTTAGCGAGGTGGGACAGATCCTACGAGCAGTACTTC
>TRBD1|TRBV6-1|TRBJ2-7|-
CASSEAGTGSYEQYF
TGTGCCAGCAGTGAGGCGGGGACAGGGTCCTACGAGCAGTACTTC